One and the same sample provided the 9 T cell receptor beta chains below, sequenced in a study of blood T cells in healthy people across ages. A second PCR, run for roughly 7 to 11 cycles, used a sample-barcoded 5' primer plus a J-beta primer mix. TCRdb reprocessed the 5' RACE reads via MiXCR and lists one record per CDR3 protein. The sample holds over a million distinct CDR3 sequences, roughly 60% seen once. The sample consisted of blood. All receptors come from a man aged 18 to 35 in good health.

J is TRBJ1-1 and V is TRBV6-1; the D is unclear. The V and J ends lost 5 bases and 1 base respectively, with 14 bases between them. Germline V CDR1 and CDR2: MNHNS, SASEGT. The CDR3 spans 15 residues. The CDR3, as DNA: TGTGCCAGCAGTCTACACCTGGTGGGGAACACTGAAGCTTTCTTT. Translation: CASSLHLVGNTEAFF.

CDR3 nucleotides: TGTGCCAGCAGTGCGGGACACCCTTTGAACTATGGCTACACCTTC. This translates into CASSAGHPLNYGYTF. The chain recombines TRBV25-1 with TRBJ1-2; possibly TRBD1 for D (6 bases). The V and J ends lost 4 bases and 2 bases respectively, with 14 bases between them. The CDR3 consists of 15 residues. Per germline, CDR1 MGHDK and CDR2 SYGVNS.

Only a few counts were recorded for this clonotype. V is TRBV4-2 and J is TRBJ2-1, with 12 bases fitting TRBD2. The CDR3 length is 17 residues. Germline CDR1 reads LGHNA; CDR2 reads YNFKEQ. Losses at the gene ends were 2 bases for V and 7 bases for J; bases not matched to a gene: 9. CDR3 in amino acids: CASSQRSPGTSGNEQFF. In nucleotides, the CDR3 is TGTGCCAGCAGCCAAAGGTCCCCCGGGACTAGCGGGAATGAGCAGTTCTTC.

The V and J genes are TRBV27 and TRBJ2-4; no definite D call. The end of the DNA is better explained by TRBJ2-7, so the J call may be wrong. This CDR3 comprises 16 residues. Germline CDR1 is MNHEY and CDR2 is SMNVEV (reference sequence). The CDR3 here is CASSLSLRSSLYEQYF. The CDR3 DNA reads TGTGCCAGCAGTTTAAGTTTAAGATCTTCACTTTACGAGCAGTACTTC.

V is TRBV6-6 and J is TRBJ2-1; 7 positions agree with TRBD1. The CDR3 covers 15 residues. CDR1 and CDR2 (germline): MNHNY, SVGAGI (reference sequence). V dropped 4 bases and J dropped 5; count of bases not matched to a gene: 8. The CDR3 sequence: CASSSRQGVDNEQFF. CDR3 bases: TGTGCCAGCAGTTCCCGCCAGGGGGTGGACAATGAGCAGTTCTTC.

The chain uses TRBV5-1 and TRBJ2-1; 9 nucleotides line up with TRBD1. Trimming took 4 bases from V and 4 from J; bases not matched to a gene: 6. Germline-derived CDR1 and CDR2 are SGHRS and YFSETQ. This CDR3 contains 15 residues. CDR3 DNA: TGCGCCAGCAGCGGAGGGACAGGGACTTACAATGAGCAGTTCTTC. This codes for CASSGGTGTYNEQFF.

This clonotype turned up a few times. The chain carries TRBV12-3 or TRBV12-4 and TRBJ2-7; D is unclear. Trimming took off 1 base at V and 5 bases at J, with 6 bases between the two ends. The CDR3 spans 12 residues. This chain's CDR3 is CASSLGYHEQYF. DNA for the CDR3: TGTGCCAGCAGTTTAGGCTACCACGAGCAGTACTTC.

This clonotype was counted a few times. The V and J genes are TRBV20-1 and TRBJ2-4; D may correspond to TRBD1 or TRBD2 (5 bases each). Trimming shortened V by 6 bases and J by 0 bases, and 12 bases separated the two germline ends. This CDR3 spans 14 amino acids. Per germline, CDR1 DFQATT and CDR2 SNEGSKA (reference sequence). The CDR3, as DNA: TGCAGTGCCCCTCGGGGCCTAGCCAAAAACATTCAGTACTTC. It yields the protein CSAPRGLAKNIQYF.

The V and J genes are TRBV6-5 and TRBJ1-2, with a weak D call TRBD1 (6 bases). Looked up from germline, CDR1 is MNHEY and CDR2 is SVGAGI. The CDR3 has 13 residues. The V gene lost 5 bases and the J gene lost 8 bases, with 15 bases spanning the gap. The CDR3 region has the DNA TGTGCCAGCAGTGGATGGGGGGGCTACGGCTACACCTTC. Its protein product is CASSGWGGYGYTF.